The entry below describes one T cell receptor beta chain. Its specificity is not known. The record originates from a study of cytomegalovirus exposure and HLA in healthy donors. Whole-study context: A preliminary data release comprised around 90 million unique TCRs obtained from HLA-typed donors.

Study observations and caveats: In vitro data verified three CMV-associated chains as specific for CMV antigens.

Unrecorded immune exposures were likely, despite nominal health at sampling. PCR amplification relied on 60 Vbeta primers (plus 13 Jbeta primers). Assay: immunoSEQ multiplex PCR; the TCRdb copy retains only in-frame clones and omits some. The sample shows some 150,000 clones, about 82% of them seen only once. Sequenced: PBMCs. The clonotype originates from a woman between 25 and 40 years old in good health and CMV-seropositive.

The CDR3 region is CASSSHRGLRDTQYF. The CDR3 DNA reads as TGTGCCAGCAGTTCCCACAGGGGGCTGAGAGATACGCAGTATTTT. The chain links TRBV28 to TRBJ2-3, with TRBD1 identical over 9 bases. The V gene's germline CDR1 is MDHEN and CDR2 SYDVKM. J was trimmed by 5 bases and V by 4 bases; bases with no gene match: 7. The CDR3 has 15 residues.